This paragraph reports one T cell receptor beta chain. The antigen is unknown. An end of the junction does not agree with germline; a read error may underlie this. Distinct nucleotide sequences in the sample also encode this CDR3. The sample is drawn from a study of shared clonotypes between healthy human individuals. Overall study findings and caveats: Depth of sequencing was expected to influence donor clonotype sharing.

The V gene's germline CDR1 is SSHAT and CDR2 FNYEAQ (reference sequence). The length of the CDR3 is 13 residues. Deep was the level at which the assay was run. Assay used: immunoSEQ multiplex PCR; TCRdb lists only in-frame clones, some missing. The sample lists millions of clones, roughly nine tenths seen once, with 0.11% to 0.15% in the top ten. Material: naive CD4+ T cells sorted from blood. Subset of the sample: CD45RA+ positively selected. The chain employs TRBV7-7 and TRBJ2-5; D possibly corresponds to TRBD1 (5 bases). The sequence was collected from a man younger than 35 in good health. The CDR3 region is CASSLGVRETQYF. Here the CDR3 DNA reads TGTGCTAGCAGCTTAGGGGTCCGAGAGACCCAGTACTTC.